This T cell receptor beta chain was sequenced in a study of cytomegalovirus exposure and HLA in healthy donors. Study conclusions and caveats: Generally TCR sequences proved uncommon, though certain public TCRs appeared in numerous donors. In an earlier analysis, in some 500 donors, most V segments appeared productive either ~87% or ~30% of the time.

About this clone: No antigen is known for it.

With 60 Vbeta and 13 Jbeta primers, the PCR was carried out. The method was immunoSEQ multiplex PCR; TCRdb's version includes in-frame clones alone and lacks a portion of them. The sample lists 130,000 to 150,000 clones; 75% to 90% were seen once. Source material: PBMCs. This sequence originates from a man between 40 and 49 years old in good health and CMV-seronegative.

CDR3 loop: CASRLTDYTEAFF. The CDR3 DNA reads TGCGCCAGCAGGCTTACCGACTACACTGAAGCTTTCTTT. The chain uses TRBV10-2 and TRBJ1-1; D is unresolved. Germline CDR1 is WSHSY and CDR2 is SAAADI. CDR3 length: 13 amino acids. V was shortened by 6 bases and J by 3 bases, with 11 bases between the two germline ends.